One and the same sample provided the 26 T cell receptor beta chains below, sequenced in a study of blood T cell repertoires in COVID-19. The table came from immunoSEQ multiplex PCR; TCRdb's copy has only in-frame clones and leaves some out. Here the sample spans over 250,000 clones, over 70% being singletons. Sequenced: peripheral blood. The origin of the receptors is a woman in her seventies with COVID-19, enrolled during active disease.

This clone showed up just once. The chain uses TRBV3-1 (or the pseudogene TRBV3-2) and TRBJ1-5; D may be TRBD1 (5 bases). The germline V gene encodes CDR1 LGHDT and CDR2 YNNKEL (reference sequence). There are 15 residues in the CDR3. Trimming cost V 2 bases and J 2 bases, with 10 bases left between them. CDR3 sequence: CASSQRGEGNQPQHF. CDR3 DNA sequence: TGTGCCAGCAGCCAACGGGGGGAGGGCAATCAGCCCCAGCATTTT.

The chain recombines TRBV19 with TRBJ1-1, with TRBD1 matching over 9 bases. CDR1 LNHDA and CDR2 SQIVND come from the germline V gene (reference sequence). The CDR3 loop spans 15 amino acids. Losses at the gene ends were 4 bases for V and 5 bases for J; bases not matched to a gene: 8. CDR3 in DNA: TGTGCCAGTAGTACCATGGGACAGGGAGGAACTGAAGCTTTCTTT. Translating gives CASSTMGQGGTEAFF.

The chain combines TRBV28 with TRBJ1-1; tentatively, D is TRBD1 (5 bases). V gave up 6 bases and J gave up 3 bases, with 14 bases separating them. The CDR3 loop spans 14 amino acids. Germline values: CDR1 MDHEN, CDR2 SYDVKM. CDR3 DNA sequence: TGTGCCAGCAGGGGGACTCCCTCGGACACTGAAGCTTTCTTT. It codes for CASRGTPSDTEAFF.

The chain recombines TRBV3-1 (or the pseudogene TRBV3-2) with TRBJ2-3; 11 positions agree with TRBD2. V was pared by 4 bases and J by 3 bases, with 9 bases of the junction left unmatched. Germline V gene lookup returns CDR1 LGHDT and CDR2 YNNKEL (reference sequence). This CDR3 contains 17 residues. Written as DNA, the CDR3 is TGTGCCAGCAGCCGGATAACTAGCGGGAGAGGTACAGATACGCAGTATTTT. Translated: CASSRITSGRGTDTQYF.

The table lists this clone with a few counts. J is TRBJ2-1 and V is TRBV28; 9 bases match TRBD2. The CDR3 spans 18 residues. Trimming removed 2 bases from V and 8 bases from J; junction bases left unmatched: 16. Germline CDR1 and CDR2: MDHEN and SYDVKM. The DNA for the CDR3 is TGTGCCAGCAGTTTACCCGATGGGACTAGCTTTTTTTTCGATGAGCAGTTCTTC. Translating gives CASSLPDGTSFFFDEQFF. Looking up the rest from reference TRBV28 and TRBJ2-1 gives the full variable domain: DVKVTQSSRYLVKRTGEKVFLECVQDMDHENMFWYRQDPGLGLRLIYFSYDVKMKEKGDIPEGYSVSREKKERFSLILESASTNQTSMYLCASSLPDGTSFFFDEQFFGPGTRLTVL.

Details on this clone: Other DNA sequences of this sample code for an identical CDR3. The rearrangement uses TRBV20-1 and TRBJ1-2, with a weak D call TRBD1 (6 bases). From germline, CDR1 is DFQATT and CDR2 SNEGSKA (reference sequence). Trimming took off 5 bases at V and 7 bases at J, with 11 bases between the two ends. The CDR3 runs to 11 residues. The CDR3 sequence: CSASRGGGYTF. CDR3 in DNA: TGCAGTGCTTCCAGGGGTGGTGGCTACACCTTC.

The DNA for the CDR3 is TGCAGCGGGGGATTGCGTCTCTACAATGAGCAGTTCTTC. This codes for CSGGLRLYNEQFF. V is TRBV29-1 and J is TRBJ2-1; no reliable D call. Trimming removed 7 bases at V and 3 bases at J, with 13 bases between. Germline lookup yields CDR1 SQVTM and CDR2 ANQGSEA. This CDR3 contains 13 residues.

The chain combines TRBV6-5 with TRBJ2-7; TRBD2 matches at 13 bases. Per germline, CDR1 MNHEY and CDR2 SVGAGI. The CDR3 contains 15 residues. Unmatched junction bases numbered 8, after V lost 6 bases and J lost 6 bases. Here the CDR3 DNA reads TGTGCCAGCAGAACTAGCGGGAGGGCCCCAAGCGAGCAGTACTTC. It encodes CASRTSGRAPSEQYF.

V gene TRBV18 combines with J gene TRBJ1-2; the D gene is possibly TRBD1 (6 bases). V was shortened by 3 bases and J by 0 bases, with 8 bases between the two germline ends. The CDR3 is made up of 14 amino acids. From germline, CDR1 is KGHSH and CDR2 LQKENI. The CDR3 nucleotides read TGTGCCAGCTCACCCGCAGGGGCTAACTATGGCTACACCTTC. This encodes CASSPAGANYGYTF. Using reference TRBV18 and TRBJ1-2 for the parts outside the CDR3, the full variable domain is NAGVMQNPRHLVRRRGQEARLRCSPMKGHSHVYWYRQLPEEGLKFMVYLQKENIIDESGMPKERFSAEFPKEGPSILRIQQVVRGDSAAYFCASSPAGANYGYTFGSGTRLTVV.

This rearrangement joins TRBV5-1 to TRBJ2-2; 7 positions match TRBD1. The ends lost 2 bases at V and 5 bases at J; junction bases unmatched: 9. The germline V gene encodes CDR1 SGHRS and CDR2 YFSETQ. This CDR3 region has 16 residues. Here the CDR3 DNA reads TGCGCCAGCAGCTTACTACAGGGGACGAGGACCGGGGAGCTGTTTTTT. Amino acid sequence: CASSLLQGTRTGELFF. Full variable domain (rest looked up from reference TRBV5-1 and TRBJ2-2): KAGVTQTPRYLIKTRGQQVTLSCSPISGHRSVSWYQQTPGQGLQFLFEYFSETQRNKGNFPGRFSGRQFSNSRSEMNVSTLELGDSALYLCASSLLQGTRTGELFFGEGSRLTVL.

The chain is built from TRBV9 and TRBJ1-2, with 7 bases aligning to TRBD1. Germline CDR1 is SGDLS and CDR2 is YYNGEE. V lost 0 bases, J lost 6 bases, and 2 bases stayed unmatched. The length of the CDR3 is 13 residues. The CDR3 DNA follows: TGTGCCAGCAGCGTAGGCCAGGGGGATGGCTACACCTTC. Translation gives CASSVGQGDGYTF.

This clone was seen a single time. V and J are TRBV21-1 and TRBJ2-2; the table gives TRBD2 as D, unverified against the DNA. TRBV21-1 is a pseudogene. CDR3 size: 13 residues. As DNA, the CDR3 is TGTGCCAGCAGCAACAACCTAGCCGGGGAGCTGTTTTTT. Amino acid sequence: CASSNNLAGELFF.

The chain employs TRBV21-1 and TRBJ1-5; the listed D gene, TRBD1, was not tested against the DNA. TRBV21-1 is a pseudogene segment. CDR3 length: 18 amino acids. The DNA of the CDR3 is TGTGCCAGCAGCAAAGATTACAGGCCGAGGAACAGCAATCAGCCCCAGCATTTT. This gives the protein CASSKDYRPRNSNQPQHF.

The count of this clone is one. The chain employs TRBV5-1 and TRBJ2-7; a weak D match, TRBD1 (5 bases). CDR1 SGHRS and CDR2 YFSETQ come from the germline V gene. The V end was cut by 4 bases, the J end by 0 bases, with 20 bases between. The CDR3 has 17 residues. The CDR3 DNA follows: TGCGCCAGCAGCAGAAGAACACAGGACGGGCCCTCCTACGAGCAGTACTTC. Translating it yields CASSRRTQDGPSYEQYF.

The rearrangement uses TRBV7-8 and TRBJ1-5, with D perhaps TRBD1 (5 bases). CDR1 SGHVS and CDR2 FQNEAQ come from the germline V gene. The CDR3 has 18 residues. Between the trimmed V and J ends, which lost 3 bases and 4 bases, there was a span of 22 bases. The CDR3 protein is CASSFGSIGGRGNQPQHF. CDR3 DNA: TGTGCCAGCAGCTTTGGGTCCATCGGGGGACGAGGAAATCAGCCCCAGCATTTT.

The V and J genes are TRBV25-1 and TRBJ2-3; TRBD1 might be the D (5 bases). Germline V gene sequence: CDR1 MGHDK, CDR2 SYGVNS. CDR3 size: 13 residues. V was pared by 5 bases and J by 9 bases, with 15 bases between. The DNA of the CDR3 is TGTGCCAGCAGTTCCTCATTGCCAGGGACGCAGTATTTT. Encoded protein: CASSSSLPGTQYF.

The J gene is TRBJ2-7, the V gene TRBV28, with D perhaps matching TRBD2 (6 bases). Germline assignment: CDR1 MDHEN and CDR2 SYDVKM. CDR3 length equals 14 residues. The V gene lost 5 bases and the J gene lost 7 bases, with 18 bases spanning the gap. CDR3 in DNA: TGTGCCAGCAGTCGCCGTGGGGGGTCTAAAGAGCAGTACTTC. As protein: CASSRRGGSKEQYF.

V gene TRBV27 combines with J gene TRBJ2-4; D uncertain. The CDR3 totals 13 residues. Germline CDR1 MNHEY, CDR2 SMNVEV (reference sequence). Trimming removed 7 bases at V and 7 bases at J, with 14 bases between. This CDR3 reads CASMTESRNIQYF. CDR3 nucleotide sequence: TGTGCCAGCATGACTGAAAGTCGGAACATTCAGTACTTC.

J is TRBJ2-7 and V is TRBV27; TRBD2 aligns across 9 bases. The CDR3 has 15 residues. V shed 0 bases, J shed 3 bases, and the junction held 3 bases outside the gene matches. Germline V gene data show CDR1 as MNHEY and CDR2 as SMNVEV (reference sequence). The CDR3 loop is CASSLSELAGYEQYF. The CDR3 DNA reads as TGTGCCAGCAGTTTATCGGAACTAGCGGGCTACGAGCAGTACTTC.

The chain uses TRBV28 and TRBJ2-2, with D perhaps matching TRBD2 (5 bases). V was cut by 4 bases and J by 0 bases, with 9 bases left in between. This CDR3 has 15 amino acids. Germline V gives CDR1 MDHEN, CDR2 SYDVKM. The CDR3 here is CASSSRLPNTGELFF. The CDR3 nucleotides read TGTGCCAGCAGTTCCCGACTACCGAACACCGGGGAGCTGTTTTTT.

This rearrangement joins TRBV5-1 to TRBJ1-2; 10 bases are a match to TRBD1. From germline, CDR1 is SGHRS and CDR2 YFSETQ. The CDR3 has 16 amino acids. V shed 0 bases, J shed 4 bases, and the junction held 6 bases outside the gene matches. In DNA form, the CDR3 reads TGCGCCAGCAGCTTGGCCGGGACAGGGGTGACCTATGGCTACACCTTC. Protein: CASSLAGTGVTYGYTF.

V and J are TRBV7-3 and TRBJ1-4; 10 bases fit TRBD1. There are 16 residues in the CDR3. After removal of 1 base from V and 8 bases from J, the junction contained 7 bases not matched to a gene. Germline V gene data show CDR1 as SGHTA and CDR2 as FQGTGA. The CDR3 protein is CASSLKETGGGEKLFF. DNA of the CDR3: TGTGCCAGCAGCTTAAAGGAGACAGGGGGCGGCGAAAAACTGTTTTTT.

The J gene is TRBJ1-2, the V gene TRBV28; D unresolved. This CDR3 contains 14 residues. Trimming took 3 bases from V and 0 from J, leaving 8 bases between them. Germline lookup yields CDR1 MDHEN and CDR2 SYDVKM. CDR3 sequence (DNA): TGTGCCAGCAGTTTCAGGCTGCCTAACTATGGCTACACCTTC. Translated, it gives CASSFRLPNYGYTF.

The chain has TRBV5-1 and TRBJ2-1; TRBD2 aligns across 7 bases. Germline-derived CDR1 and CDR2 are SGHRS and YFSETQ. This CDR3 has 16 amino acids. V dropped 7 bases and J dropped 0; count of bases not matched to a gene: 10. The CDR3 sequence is CASVRAGSSSYNEQFF. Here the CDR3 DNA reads TGCGCCAGCGTTAGAGCGGGATCTAGCTCCTACAATGAGCAGTTCTTC.

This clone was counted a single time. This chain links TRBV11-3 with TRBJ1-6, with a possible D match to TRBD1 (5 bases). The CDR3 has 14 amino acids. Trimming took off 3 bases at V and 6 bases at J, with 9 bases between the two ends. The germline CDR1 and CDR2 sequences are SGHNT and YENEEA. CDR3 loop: CASSFGHLNSPLHF. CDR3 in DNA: TGTGCCAGCAGCTTCGGACACCTTAATTCACCCCTCCACTTT.

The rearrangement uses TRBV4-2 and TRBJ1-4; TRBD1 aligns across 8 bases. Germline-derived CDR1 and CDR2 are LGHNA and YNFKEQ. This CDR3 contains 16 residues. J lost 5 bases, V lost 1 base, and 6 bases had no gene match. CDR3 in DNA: TGTGCCAGCAGCCAAGGGACAGGGAGGGAGAATGAAAAACTGTTTTTT. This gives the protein CASSQGTGRENEKLFF.